This T cell receptor beta chain was obtained from a study of post-analysis software for immune sequencing data. There are a few counts of this clonotype. The antigen remains undetermined. Study results and caveats: People with multiple sclerosis had a significantly lower normalized Chao1 diversity than controls did. Five TRBV segments were significantly more frequent in patients than in controls. TRBV5-6, TRBV5-1 and TRBV20-1 were among these segments.

The CDR3 totals 12 residues. Trimming pared 3 bases from V and 7 bases from J, leaving 10 bases between. CDR1 and CDR2 from the germline V gene are PRHDT and FYEKMQ (reference sequence). Sequencing libraries made from TCR beta cDNA carried unique molecular identifiers. TCRdb recomputed calls from the PCR reads with MiXCR, one row per CDR3 protein. This sample carries approximately 730,000 distinct CDR3 sequences, 25% to 30% of them seen once, and the ten largest clones take around 0.56%. This clonotype was sampled from a girl aged 10 to 17 with multiple sclerosis. The sample comprised blood. The chain is built from TRBV13 and TRBJ2-7; D is ambiguous. The CDR3 DNA is TGTGCCAGCAGCTTTGACGGGCAGGAGCAGTACTTC. This gives the protein CASSFDGQEQYF.